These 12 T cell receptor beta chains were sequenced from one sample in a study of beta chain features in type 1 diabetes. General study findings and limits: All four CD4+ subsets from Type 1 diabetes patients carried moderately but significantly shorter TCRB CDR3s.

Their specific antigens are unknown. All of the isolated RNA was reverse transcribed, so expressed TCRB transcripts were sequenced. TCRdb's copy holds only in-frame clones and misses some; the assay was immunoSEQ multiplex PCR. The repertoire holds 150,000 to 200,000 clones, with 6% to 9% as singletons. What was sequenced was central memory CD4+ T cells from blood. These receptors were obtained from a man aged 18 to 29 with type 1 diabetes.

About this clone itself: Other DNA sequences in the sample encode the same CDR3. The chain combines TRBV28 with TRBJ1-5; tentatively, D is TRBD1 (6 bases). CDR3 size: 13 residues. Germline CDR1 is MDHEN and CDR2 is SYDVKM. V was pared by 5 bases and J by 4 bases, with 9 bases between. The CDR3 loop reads CASSLTGNQPQHF. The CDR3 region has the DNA TGTGCCAGCAGTCTTACAGGGAATCAGCCCCAGCATTTT. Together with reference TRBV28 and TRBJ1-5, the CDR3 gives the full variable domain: DVKVTQSSRYLVKRTGEKVFLECVQDMDHENMFWYRQDPGLGLRLIYFSYDVKMKEKGDIPEGYSVSREKKERFSLILESASTNQTSMYLCASSLTGNQPQHFGDGTRLSIL.

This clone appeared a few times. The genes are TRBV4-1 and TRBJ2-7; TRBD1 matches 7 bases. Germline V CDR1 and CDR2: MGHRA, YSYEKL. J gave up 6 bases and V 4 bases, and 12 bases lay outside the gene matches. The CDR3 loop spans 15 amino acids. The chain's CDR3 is CASSPRKTGAIEQYF. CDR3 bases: TGCGCCAGCAGCCCCCGCAAAACAGGGGCCATCGAGCAGTACTTC.

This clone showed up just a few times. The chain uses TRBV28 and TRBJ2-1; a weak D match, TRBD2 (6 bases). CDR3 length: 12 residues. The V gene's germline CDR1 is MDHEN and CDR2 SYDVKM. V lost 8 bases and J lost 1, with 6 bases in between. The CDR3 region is CASGRSYNEQFF. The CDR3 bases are TGTGCCAGCGGGAGGTCCTACAATGAGCAGTTCTTC.

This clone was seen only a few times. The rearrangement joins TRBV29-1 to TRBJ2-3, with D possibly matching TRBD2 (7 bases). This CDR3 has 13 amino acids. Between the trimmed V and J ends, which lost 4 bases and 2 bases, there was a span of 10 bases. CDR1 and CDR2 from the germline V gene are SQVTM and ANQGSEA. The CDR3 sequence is CSVVAGATDTQYF. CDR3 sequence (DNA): TGCAGCGTTGTGGCGGGGGCCACAGATACGCAGTATTTT.

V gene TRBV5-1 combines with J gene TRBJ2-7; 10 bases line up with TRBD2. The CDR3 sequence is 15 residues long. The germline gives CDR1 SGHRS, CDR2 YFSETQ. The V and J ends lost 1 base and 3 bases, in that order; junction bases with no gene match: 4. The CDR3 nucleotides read TGCGCCAGCAGCTTGACTAGCGGGGCGTACTACGAGCAGTACTTC. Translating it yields CASSLTSGAYYEQYF. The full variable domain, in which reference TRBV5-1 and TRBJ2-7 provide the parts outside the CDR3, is KAGVTQTPRYLIKTRGQQVTLSCSPISGHRSVSWYQQTPGQGLQFLFEYFSETQRNKGNFPGRFSGRQFSNSRSEMNVSTLELGDSALYLCASSLTSGAYYEQYFGPGTRLTVT.

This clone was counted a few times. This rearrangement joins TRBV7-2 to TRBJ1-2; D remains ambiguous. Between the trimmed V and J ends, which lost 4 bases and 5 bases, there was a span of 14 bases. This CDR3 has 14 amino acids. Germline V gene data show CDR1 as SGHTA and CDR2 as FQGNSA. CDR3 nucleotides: TGTGCCAGCAGCTCTCTCGGGTCCTCATATGGCTACACCTTC. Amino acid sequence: CASSSLGSSYGYTF.

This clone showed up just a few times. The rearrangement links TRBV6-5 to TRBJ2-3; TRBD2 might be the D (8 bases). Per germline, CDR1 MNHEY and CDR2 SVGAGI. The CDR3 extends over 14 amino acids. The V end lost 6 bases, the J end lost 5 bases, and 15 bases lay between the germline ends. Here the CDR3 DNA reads TGTGCCAGCAGCCCGGGAGGGGGCGTAGATACGCAGTATTTT. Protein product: CASSPGGGVDTQYF.

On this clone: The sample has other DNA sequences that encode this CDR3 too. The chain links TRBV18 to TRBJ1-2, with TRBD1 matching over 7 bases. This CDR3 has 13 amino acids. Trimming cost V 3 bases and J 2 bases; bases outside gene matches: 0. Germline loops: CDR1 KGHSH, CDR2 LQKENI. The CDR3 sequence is CASSPGQNYGYTF. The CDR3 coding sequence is TGTGCCAGCTCACCGGGACAGAACTATGGCTACACCTTC.

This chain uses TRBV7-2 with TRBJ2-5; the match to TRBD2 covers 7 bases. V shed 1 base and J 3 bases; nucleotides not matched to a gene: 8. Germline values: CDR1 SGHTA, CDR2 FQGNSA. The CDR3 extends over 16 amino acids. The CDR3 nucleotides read TGTGCCAGCAGCTTAGGGCTAGCGGTTACTAAAGAGACCCAGTACTTC. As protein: CASSLGLAVTKETQYF.

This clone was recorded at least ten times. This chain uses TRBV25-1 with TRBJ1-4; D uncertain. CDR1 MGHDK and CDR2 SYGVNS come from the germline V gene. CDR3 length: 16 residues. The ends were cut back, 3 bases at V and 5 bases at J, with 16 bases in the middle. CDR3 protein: CASSDYPSAGNEKLFF. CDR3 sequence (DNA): TGTGCCAGCAGTGATTACCCGTCGGCGGGGAATGAAAAACTGTTTTTT.

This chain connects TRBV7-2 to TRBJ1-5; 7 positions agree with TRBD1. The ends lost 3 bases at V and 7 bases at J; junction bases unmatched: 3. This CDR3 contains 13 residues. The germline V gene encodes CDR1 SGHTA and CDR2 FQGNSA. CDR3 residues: CASSLQTGQPQHF. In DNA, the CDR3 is TGTGCCAGCAGCTTGCAGACAGGGCAGCCCCAGCATTTT. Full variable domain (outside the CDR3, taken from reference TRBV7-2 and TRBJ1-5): GAGVSQSPSNKVTEKGKDVELRCDPISGHTALYWYRQSLGQGLEFLIYFQGNSAPDKSGLPSDRFSAERTGGSVSTLTIQRTQQEDSAVYLCASSLQTGQPQHFGDGTRLSIL.

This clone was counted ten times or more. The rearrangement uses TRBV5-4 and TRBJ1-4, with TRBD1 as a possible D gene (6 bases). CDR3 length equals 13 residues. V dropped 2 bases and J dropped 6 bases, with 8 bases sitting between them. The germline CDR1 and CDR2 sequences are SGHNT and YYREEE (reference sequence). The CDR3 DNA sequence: TGTGCCAGCAGCTTATGGACAGATGAAAAACTGTTTTTT. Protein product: CASSLWTDEKLFF.